Listed below are T cell receptor beta chains from one sample, sequenced in a study of T-cell reconstitution after alpha-beta-depleted transplantation in children. TCRdb re-called the PCR reads with MiXCR, one entry per CDR3 protein. Of approximately 980,000 distinct CDR3 sequences in the sample, around 30% were seen once. Sample: PBMCs, mostly from graft donor cells, taken 360 days after TCRalphabeta/CD19-depleted stem cell transplant. The receptors originated from a boy under two years old who had a stem cell transplant for SCID, so the T cells may come from the graft donor. Each CDR3 is given with its conserved first and last residue. Fields, in order: CDR3 length, V gene, J gene, clone size, D gene, CDR3 protein, CDR3 DNA. A D gene is named only where the DNA matches it firmly. The listing skips clone size in some rows; elsewhere it reads once, few, many or a size class.

16,TRBV14,TRBJ2-7,.,.,CASSLLAEVPRSEQYF,TGTGCCAGCAGCCTTTTAGCTGAGGTTCCCCGAAGCGAGCAGTACTTC
16,TRBV5-8,TRBJ2-1,.,TRBD1,CASSLRTGFLYNEQFF,TGTGCCAGCAGCTTGCGGACAGGCTTTCTTTACAATGAGCAGTTCTTC
21,TRBV5-6,TRBJ1-1,.,.,CASSLFLFVRQTGVVNTEAFF,TGTGCCAGCAGCTTGTTCCTGTTTGTCCGACAGACTGGCGTGGTGAACACTGAAGCTTTCTTT
15,TRBV2,TRBJ2-7,.,.,CALFSGRDGTYEQYF,TGTGCTTTGTTTTCCGGCCGGGACGGGACCTACGAGCAGTACTTC
17,TRBV6-1,TRBJ1-2,few,.,CASSNRRGREGDYGYTF,TGTGCCAGCAGCAACCGACGGGGCAGGGAAGGGGACTATGGCTACACCTTC
13,TRBV7-2,TRBJ2-3,.,.,CASSPGASDTQYF,TGTGCCAGCAGTCCGGGAGCCTCAGATACGCAGTATTTT
13,TRBV19,TRBJ1-3,.,.,CATSPRPGNTIYF,TGTGCCACCTCCCCACGCCCTGGAAACACCATATATTTT
13,TRBV20-1,TRBJ1-4,few,.,CSASGGRGEKLFF,TGCAGTGCTTCCGGGGGAAGGGGCGAAAAACTGTTTTTT
12,TRBV29-1,TRBJ1-2,.,.,CSVGTGAYGYTF,TGCAGCGTAGGGACGGGAGCCTATGGCTACACCTTC
14,TRBV5-1,TRBJ1-1,many,.,CASSLVGGDTEAFF,TGTGCCAGCAGCTTAGTTGGGGGGGACACTGAAGCTTTCTTT
15,TRBV6-1,TRBJ2-1,few,TRBD2,CASREAGVTYNEQFF,TGTGCCAGCAGGGAAGCGGGGGTGACCTACAATGAGCAGTTCTTC
15,TRBV4-1,TRBJ2-1,.,TRBD2,CASSQDRLAGGRQFF,TGCGCCAGCAGCCAAGATCGACTAGCGGGGGGGAGGCAGTTCTTC
13,TRBV24-1,TRBJ2-7,.,.,CATREGGRGEQYF,TGTGCCACCCGAGAGGGGGGACGAGGCGAGCAGTACTTC
14,TRBV29-1,TRBJ2-7,few,.,CSVSGRSSSYEQYF,TGCAGCGTTTCGGGGAGAAGTAGCTCCTACGAGCAGTACTTC
12,TRBV20-1,TRBJ2-7,.,.,CSAAGAGDEQYF,TGCAGTGCCGCGGGGGCAGGCGATGAGCAGTACTTC
17,TRBV6-2/TRBV6-3,TRBJ2-1,few,.,CASRIKGPGSSYNEQFF,TGTGCCAGCAGAATAAAGGGACCAGGGAGCTCCTACAATGAGCAGTTCTTC
15,TRBV28,TRBJ2-3,few,TRBD1,CASSADRESTDTQYF,TGTGCCAGCAGTGCCGACAGGGAGAGCACAGATACGCAGTATTTT
19,TRBV6-2/TRBV6-3,TRBJ1-1,.,TRBD1,CASSYSKLPTTGGPTEAFF,TGTGCCAGCAGTTACTCCAAACTCCCGACTACAGGGGGCCCCACTGAAGCTTTCTTT
15,TRBV6-2/TRBV6-3,TRBJ2-1,.,.,CASSYGGRPYNEQFF,TGTGCCAGCAGTTACGGGGGTCGTCCCTACAATGAGCAGTTCTTC
15,TRBV11-1,TRBJ1-2,few,.,CASSPLLGPNYGYTF,TGTGCCAGCAGCCCACTGCTAGGGCCTAACTATGGCTACACCTTC
14,TRBV5-1,TRBJ1-3,few,.,CASRPDSSGNTIYF,TGCGCCAGCAGGCCGGATAGCTCTGGAAACACCATATATTTT
15,TRBV4-2,TRBJ2-7,many,.,CASSQGRQVIYEQYF,TGTGCCAGCAGCCAAGGGAGACAGGTAATCTACGAGCAGTACTTC
13,TRBV2,TRBJ1-1,.,.,CASNSRENTEAFF,TGTGCCAGCAATTCCCGGGAGAACACTGAAGCTTTCTTT
15,TRBV5-1,TRBJ1-1,.,.,CASSLRWGGYAEAFF,TGCGCCAGCAGCTTGCGGTGGGGGGGATACGCTGAAGCTTTCTTT
15,TRBV12-3/TRBV12-4,TRBJ2-1,.,TRBD2,CASSNGGVNDNEQFF,TGTGCCAGCAGCAATGGGGGGGTCAACGACAATGAGCAGTTCTTC
13,TRBV29-1,TRBJ2-7,many,TRBD1,CSALDRAPYEQYF,TGCAGCGCCTTGGACAGGGCGCCCTACGAGCAGTACTTC
13,TRBV3-1,TRBJ2-1,few,.,CASSQDARLTKFF,TGTGCCAGCAGCCAAGATGCCAGACTAACTAAGTTCTTC
16,TRBV4-1,TRBJ1-6,.,TRBD1,CASSQGGGQRISPLHF,TGCGCCAGCAGCCAAGGAGGGGGACAGCGGATTTCACCCCTCCACTTT
13,TRBV20-1,TRBJ2-7,few,.,CSARSNLAYEQYF,TGCAGTGCTAGAAGCAACCTCGCCTACGAGCAGTACTTC
15,TRBV3-1,TRBJ1-1,many,.,CASSQGGSSGTEAFF,TGTGCCAGCAGCCAAGGAGGTTCCTCGGGGACTGAAGCTTTCTTT
13,TRBV6-1,TRBJ1-2,.,.,CASRETKTAGYTF,TGTGCCAGCAGGGAAACCAAGACAGCCGGCTACACCTTC
16,TRBV7-9,TRBJ2-1,.,.,CASRPRATSSYNEQFF,TGTGCCAGCAGACCCAGGGCCACTTCATCTTACAATGAGCAGTTCTTC
14,TRBV6-1,TRBJ1-5,.,.,CASSPTDSNQPQHF,TGTGCCAGCAGCCCTACAGATAGCAATCAGCCCCAGCATTTT
14,TRBV4-1,TRBJ2-4,.,.,CASSQEVGLNIQYF,TGCGCCAGCAGCCAAGAGGTGGGGTTAAACATTCAGTACTTC
16,TRBV6-5,TRBJ1-1,.,.,CASSYRGRSRKEEAFF,TGTGCCAGCAGTTACCGAGGGCGCTCCAGAAAAGAAGAAGCTTTCTTT
15,TRBV27,TRBJ1-1,.,.,CASSPFGGANTEAFF,TGTGCCAGCAGTCCCTTCGGGGGGGCCAACACTGAAGCTTTCTTT
17,TRBV11-2,TRBJ2-4,.,TRBD1,CASSPWTGATAKNIQYF,TGTGCCAGCAGCCCTTGGACAGGGGCCACAGCCAAAAACATTCAGTACTTC
14,TRBV29-1,TRBJ2-3,few,.,CSVEWGRRPDTQYF,TGCAGCGTTGAATGGGGGCGCCGCCCAGATACGCAGTATTTT
18,TRBV12-3/TRBV12-4,TRBJ2-3,few,.,CASSPDRGAMGYTDTQYF,TGTGCCAGCAGTCCAGACAGAGGTGCGATGGGATACACAGATACGCAGTATTTT
14,TRBV4-3,TRBJ2-7,few,.,CASSQSWGDYEQYF,TGCGCCAGCAGCCAGTCCTGGGGTGACTACGAGCAGTACTTC
17,TRBV20-1,TRBJ2-3,.,.,CSARVFGEEGYTDTQYF,TGCAGTGCTAGAGTATTCGGGGAGGAGGGGTACACAGATACGCAGTATTTT
13,TRBV4-2,TRBJ1-1,.,.,CASSQERHTEAFF,TGTGCCAGCAGCCAAGAACGGCACACTGAAGCTTTCTTT
15,TRBV20-1,TRBJ2-7,few,TRBD2,CSARQGLAGDYEQYF,TGCAGTGCTAGACAAGGACTAGCGGGGGACTACGAGCAGTACTTC
15,TRBV5-1,TRBJ2-7,.,.,CASRNGVESSYEQYF,TGCGCCAGCCGGAATGGGGTAGAGAGCTCCTACGAGCAGTACTTC
17,TRBV4-2,TRBJ2-7,few,TRBD1,CASSQDLGTVAPYEQYF,TGTGCCAGCAGCCAAGATCTCGGGACAGTTGCACCCTACGAGCAGTACTTC
17,TRBV5-5,TRBJ2-3,.,TRBD2,CASSLLGLALSTDTQYF,TGTGCCAGCAGCTTATTGGGACTAGCGTTGAGCACAGATACGCAGTATTTT
16,TRBV5-1,TRBJ1-4,.,.,CASSLIGGTTNEKLFF,TGCGCCAGCAGCTTGATCGGGGGAACAACTAATGAAAAACTGTTTTTT
11,TRBV7-2,TRBJ2-3,few,.,CASSSLEAQYF,TGTGCCAGCAGCTCCCTAGAAGCGCAGTATTTT
13,TRBV11-2,TRBJ2-3,many,.,CASSFMWLNTQYF,TGTGCCAGCAGCTTTATGTGGCTGAATACGCAGTATTTT
19,TRBV9,TRBJ2-1,.,.,CASSVAIPRDTHAYNEQFF,TGTGCCAGCAGCGTAGCGATTCCCCGGGACACCCATGCCTACAATGAGCAGTTCTTC
15,TRBV5-1,TRBJ2-3,.,TRBD2,CASSALAGASDTQYF,TGCGCCAGCAGCGCACTAGCGGGGGCGTCAGATACGCAGTATTTT
15,TRBV10-1,TRBJ2-1,.,.,CASSEPGAPGDEQFF,TGCGCCAGCAGTGAACCGGGGGCTCCAGGGGATGAGCAGTTCTTC
17,TRBV12-5,TRBJ2-5,.,TRBD2,CASGLVKRTSFQETQYF,TGTGCTAGTGGTTTGGTAAAGAGGACTAGCTTCCAAGAGACCCAGTACTTC